The source of this T cell receptor beta chain is a study of tumor and adjacent non-tumor tissue in lung cancer. About this clonotype: An end of the junction differs from the germline gene, which may be a read error.

The library came from three nested PCR rounds adapted from ARM-PCR protocols. TCRdb processed the multiplex PCR reads anew with MiXCR; each CDR3 protein has one entry. The data show 70,000 to 90,000 distinct CDR3 sequences, around four fifths seen once. Germline V lookup: CDR1 MNHEY, CDR2 SVGAGI. The CDR3 has 15 amino acids. This sample's RNA came from whole unsorted tissue. This chain joins TRBV6-5 and TRBJ1-4; D is ambiguous. The sample consisted of lung tumor tissue. The source of this sequence is a woman in her forties or fifties with non-small cell lung cancer. CDR3 loop: CASSGKSATNEELFF. The CDR3, as DNA: TGTGCCAGTAGTGGGAAGTCTGCAACTAATGAAGAACTGTTTTTT.